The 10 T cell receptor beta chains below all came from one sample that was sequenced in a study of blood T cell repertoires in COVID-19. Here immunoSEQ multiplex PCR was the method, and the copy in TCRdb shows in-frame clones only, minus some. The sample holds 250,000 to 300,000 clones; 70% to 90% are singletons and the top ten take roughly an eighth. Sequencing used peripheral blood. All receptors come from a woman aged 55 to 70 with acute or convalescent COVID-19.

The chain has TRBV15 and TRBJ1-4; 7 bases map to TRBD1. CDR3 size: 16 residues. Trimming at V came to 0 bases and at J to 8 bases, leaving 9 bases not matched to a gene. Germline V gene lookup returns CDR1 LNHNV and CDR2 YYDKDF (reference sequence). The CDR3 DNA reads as TGTGCCACCAGCAGAGATCAGGGGGAGGCTGGGGAAAAACTGTTTTTT. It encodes CATSRDQGEAGEKLFF.

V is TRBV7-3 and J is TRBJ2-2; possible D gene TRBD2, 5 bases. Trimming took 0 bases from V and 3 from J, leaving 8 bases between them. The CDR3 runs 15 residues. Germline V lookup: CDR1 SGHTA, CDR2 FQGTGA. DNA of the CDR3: TGTGCCAGCAGCTTAACGGGAGCGGACACCGGGGAGCTGTTTTTT. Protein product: CASSLTGADTGELFF. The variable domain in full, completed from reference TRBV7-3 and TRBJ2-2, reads GAGVSQTPSNKVTEKGKYVELRCDPISGHTALYWYRQSLGQGPEFLIYFQGTGAADDSGLPNDRFFAVRPEGSVSTLKIQRTERGDSAVYLCASSLTGADTGELFFGEGSRLTVL.

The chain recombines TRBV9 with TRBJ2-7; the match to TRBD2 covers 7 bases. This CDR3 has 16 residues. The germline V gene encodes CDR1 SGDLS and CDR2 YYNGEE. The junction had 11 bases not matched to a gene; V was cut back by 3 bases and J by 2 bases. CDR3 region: CASSDQGQRGPYEQYF. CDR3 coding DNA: TGTGCCAGCAGCGATCAGGGTCAGCGGGGCCCCTACGAGCAGTACTTC.

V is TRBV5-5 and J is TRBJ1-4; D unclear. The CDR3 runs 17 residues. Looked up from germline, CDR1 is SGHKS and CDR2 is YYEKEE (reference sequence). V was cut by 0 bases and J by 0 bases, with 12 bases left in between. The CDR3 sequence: CASSLVWAAATNEKLFF. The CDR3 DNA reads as TGTGCCAGCAGCTTGGTCTGGGCAGCCGCAACTAATGAAAAACTGTTTTTT.

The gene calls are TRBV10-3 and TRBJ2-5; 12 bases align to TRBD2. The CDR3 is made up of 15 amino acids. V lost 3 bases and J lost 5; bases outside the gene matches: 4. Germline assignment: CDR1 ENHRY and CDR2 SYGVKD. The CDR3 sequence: CAISDPGLAGETQYF. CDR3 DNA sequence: TGTGCCATCAGTGACCCCGGACTAGCGGGGGAGACCCAGTACTTC.

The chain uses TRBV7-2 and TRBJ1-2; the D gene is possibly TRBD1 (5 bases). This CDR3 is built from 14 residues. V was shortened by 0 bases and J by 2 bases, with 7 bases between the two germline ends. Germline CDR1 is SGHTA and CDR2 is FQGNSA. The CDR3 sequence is CASSLAQGNYGYTF. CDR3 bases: TGTGCCAGCAGCTTAGCGCAGGGAAACTATGGCTACACCTTC.

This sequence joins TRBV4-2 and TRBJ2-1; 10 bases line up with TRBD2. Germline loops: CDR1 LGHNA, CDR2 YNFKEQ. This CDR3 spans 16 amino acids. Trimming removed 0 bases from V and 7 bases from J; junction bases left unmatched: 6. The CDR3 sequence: CASSQDRTSGANEQFF. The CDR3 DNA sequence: TGTGCCAGCAGCCAAGACCGAACTAGCGGGGCTAATGAGCAGTTCTTC.

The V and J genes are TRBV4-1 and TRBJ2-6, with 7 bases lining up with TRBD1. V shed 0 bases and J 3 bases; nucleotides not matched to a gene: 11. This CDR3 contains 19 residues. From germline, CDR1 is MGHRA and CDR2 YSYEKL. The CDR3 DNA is TGCGCCAGCAGCCAAGACGTCCCAGGGGGTCTGGTTGGGGCCAACGTCCTGACTTTC. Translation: CASSQDVPGGLVGANVLTF.

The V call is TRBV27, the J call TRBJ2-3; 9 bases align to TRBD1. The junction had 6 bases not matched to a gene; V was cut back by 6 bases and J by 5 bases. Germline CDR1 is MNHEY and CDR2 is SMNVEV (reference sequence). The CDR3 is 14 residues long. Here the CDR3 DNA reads TGTGCCAGCAGCACAGGGGGCGGAGGAGATACGCAGTATTTT. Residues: CASSTGGGGDTQYF.

Here the CDR3 DNA reads TGTGCCAGCAGCCCAGCCTCGCAGGTCCCCCAGCATTTT. It encodes CASSPASQVPQHF. The V and J genes are TRBV6-6 and TRBJ1-5; D gene unclear. CDR3 size: 13 residues. The ends were cut back, 6 bases at V and 10 bases at J, with 16 bases in the middle. The V gene's germline CDR1 is MNHNY and CDR2 SVGAGI (reference sequence).